The rows below give T cell receptor beta chains drawn from one sample of a study of blood T cell repertoires in COVID-19. Using immunoSEQ multiplex PCR, the repertoire was profiled, and TCRdb retains in-frame clones only, with some absent. The sample carries 85,000 or so clones, roughly 89% recorded once. The source material was peripheral blood. The receptors here all came from a man aged 45-60 years with active or convalescent COVID-19. Each CDR3 is given with its conserved first and last residue. The D gene is left open where the match is weak. Clone sizes are given selectively: once, few, many, or a class where the clone is expanded.

V gene: TRBV29-1; J gene: TRBJ2-3; clone size: .; D gene: .; CDR3 protein: CSVSRGATDTQYF; CDR3 DNA: TGCAGCGTTAGCAGGGGTGCTACAGATACGCAGTATTTT
V gene: TRBV27; J gene: TRBJ2-5; clone size: .; D gene: TRBD2; CDR3 protein: CASSSHGRGVGETQYF; CDR3 DNA: TGTGCCAGCAGCTCGCACGGGCGGGGGGTCGGTGAGACCCAGTACTTC
V gene: TRBV6-1; J gene: TRBJ2-4; clone size: .; D gene: .; CDR3 protein: CASSERQPLAKNIQYF; CDR3 DNA: TGTGCCAGCAGCGAACGACAGCCTCTAGCCAAAAACATTCAGTACTTC
V gene: TRBV2; J gene: TRBJ2-2; clone size: .; D gene: TRBD1; CDR3 protein: CASSGWTGSRTGELFF; CDR3 DNA: TGTGCCAGCAGTGGGTGGACAGGTTCGCGCACCGGGGAGCTGTTTTTT
V gene: TRBV7-2; J gene: TRBJ2-1; clone size: .; D gene: .; CDR3 protein: CASSATGWGNEQFF; CDR3 DNA: TGTGCCAGCAGCGCCACAGGGTGGGGCAATGAGCAGTTCTTC
V gene: TRBV5-4; J gene: TRBJ2-7; clone size: .; D gene: .; CDR3 protein: CASSPDPTGEQYF; CDR3 DNA: TGTGCCAGCAGTCCGGACCCTACGGGGGAGCAGTACTTC
V gene: TRBV24-1; J gene: TRBJ1-2; clone size: .; D gene: .; CDR3 protein: CATSDLLVGEVYGYTF; CDR3 DNA: TGTGCCACCAGTGATTTGTTGGTGGGGGAGGTATATGGCTACACCTTC
V gene: TRBV9; J gene: TRBJ1-2; clone size: .; D gene: .; CDR3 protein: CASSEGRGPRHGYTF; CDR3 DNA: TGTGCCAGCAGCGAGGGGCGCGGTCCCCGCCATGGCTACACCTTC
V gene: TRBV24-1; J gene: TRBJ2-3; clone size: .; D gene: .; CDR3 protein: CATSDLYGDLRTDTQYF; CDR3 DNA: TGTGCCACCAGTGATTTGTATGGAGACCTACGGACAGATACGCAGTATTTT
V gene: TRBV28; J gene: TRBJ1-1; clone size: .; D gene: TRBD1; CDR3 protein: CASSLPRDRRPEAFF; CDR3 DNA: TGTGCCAGCAGTCTTCCCCGGGACAGACGACCCGAAGCTTTCTTT
V gene: TRBV7-2; J gene: TRBJ1-1; clone size: .; D gene: .; CDR3 protein: CASSLTENTEAFF; CDR3 DNA: TGTGCCAGCAGCTTGACAGAGAACACTGAAGCTTTCTTT
V gene: TRBV5-6; J gene: TRBJ2-7; clone size: .; D gene: TRBD2; CDR3 protein: CASSLRTSGRSPYEQYF; CDR3 DNA: TGTGCCAGCAGCTTGCGGACTAGCGGGAGATCCCCCTACGAGCAGTACTTC
V gene: TRBV6-1; J gene: TRBJ1-1; clone size: once; D gene: .; CDR3 protein: CASSESGTPTEAFF; CDR3 DNA: TGTGCCAGCAGTGAATCGGGGACTCCCACTGAAGCTTTCTTT
V gene: TRBV12-5; J gene: TRBJ2-1; clone size: .; D gene: TRBD1; CDR3 protein: CASGKGTGAVREQFF; CDR3 DNA: TGTGCTAGTGGAAAAGGGACAGGCGCGGTTCGGGAGCAGTTCTTC
V gene: TRBV19; J gene: TRBJ2-7; clone size: .; D gene: TRBD1; CDR3 protein: CASTTGTETYEQYF; CDR3 DNA: TGTGCCAGTACCACCGGGACAGAAACCTACGAGCAGTACTTC
V gene: TRBV5-1; J gene: TRBJ1-1; clone size: .; D gene: .; CDR3 protein: CASSRTRDTEAFF; CDR3 DNA: TGCGCCAGCAGCCGGACGAGGGACACTGAAGCTTTCTTT
V gene: TRBV3-1/TRBV3-2; J gene: TRBJ2-3; clone size: .; D gene: .; CDR3 protein: CASSQEGGRTDTQYF; CDR3 DNA: TGTGCCAGCAGCCAAGAGGGGGGGCGCACAGATACGCAGTATTTT
V gene: TRBV4-3; J gene: TRBJ1-4; clone size: .; D gene: TRBD1; CDR3 protein: CASSQDRPGQGLVEKLFF; CDR3 DNA: TGCGCCAGCAGCCAAGATCGGCCGGGACAGGGGCTCGTAGAAAAACTGTTTTTT
V gene: TRBV7-8; J gene: TRBJ1-5; clone size: .; D gene: .; CDR3 protein: CASSLSGRGTHGNQPQHF; CDR3 DNA: TGTGCCAGCAGCTTAAGCGGCAGGGGAACTCATGGTAATCAGCCCCAGCATTTT
V gene: TRBV12-5; J gene: TRBJ2-3; clone size: .; D gene: TRBD2; CDR3 protein: CASGLGTSGKHGDTQYF; CDR3 DNA: TGTGCTAGTGGTTTGGGGACTAGCGGGAAACATGGAGATACGCAGTATTTT
V gene: TRBV18; J gene: TRBJ1-1; clone size: .; D gene: .; CDR3 protein: CASSRSGGALMNTEAFF; CDR3 DNA: TGTGCCAGCTCACGTTCGGGGGGGGCCTTAATGAACACTGAAGCTTTCTTT
V gene: TRBV28; J gene: TRBJ2-5; clone size: .; D gene: .; CDR3 protein: CASSLPNTRQETQYF; CDR3 DNA: TGTGCCAGCAGTTTACCAAATACTAGACAAGAGACCCAGTACTTC
V gene: TRBV7-9; J gene: TRBJ2-5; clone size: .; D gene: .; CDR3 protein: CASSHPGWETQYF; CDR3 DNA: TGTGCCAGCAGCCATCCGGGATGGGAGACCCAGTACTTC
V gene: TRBV19; J gene: TRBJ2-1; clone size: .; D gene: TRBD2; CDR3 protein: CASSIGRTSGLTYNEQFF; CDR3 DNA: TGTGCCAGTAGTATAGGACGGACTAGCGGCCTAACCTACAATGAGCAGTTCTTC
V gene: TRBV28; J gene: TRBJ1-2; clone size: .; D gene: TRBD1; CDR3 protein: CASSLMTGGYGYTF; CDR3 DNA: TGTGCCAGCAGTCTGATGACAGGGGGCTATGGCTACACCTTC
V gene: TRBV18; J gene: TRBJ2-7; clone size: .; D gene: .; CDR3 protein: CASSRGPLRTAYEQYF; CDR3 DNA: TGTGCCAGCTCTCGAGGGCCCCTGCGGACAGCCTACGAGCAGTACTTC
V gene: TRBV11-3; J gene: TRBJ2-1; clone size: .; D gene: .; CDR3 protein: CASSLDSASPYNEQFF; CDR3 DNA: TGTGCCAGCAGCTTAGATAGCGCTAGCCCGTACAATGAGCAGTTCTTC
V gene: TRBV7-9; J gene: TRBJ2-7; clone size: .; D gene: TRBD2; CDR3 protein: CASSHGLAGHEQYF; CDR3 DNA: TGTGCCAGCAGCCACGGACTAGCGGGTCACGAGCAGTACTTC
V gene: TRBV6-5; J gene: TRBJ2-5; clone size: .; D gene: .; CDR3 protein: CASSYSGGTPKETQYF; CDR3 DNA: TGTGCCAGCAGTTACTCAGGCGGGACTCCCAAAGAGACCCAGTACTTC
V gene: TRBV7-2; J gene: TRBJ2-5; clone size: few; D gene: .; CDR3 protein: CASSFPAGGQETQYF; CDR3 DNA: TGTGCCAGCAGCTTTCCCGCAGGGGGGCAAGAGACCCAGTACTTC
V gene: TRBV15; J gene: TRBJ2-4; clone size: once; D gene: .; CDR3 protein: CATSRAFPDEALAKNIQYF; CDR3 DNA: TGTGCCACCAGCAGAGCATTCCCCGACGAGGCCCTAGCCAAAAACATTCAGTACTTC
V gene: TRBV24-1; J gene: TRBJ1-2; clone size: .; D gene: TRBD1; CDR3 protein: CATASGGQGIYGYTF; CDR3 DNA: TGTGCCACGGCGTCCGGGGGACAGGGTATTTATGGCTACACCTTC
V gene: TRBV19; J gene: TRBJ1-1; clone size: .; D gene: TRBD1; CDR3 protein: CASSIGQGRTNTEAFF; CDR3 DNA: TGTGCCAGTAGTATTGGACAGGGGCGAACGAACACTGAAGCTTTCTTT
V gene: TRBV7-8; J gene: TRBJ2-2; clone size: once; D gene: TRBD2; CDR3 protein: CASSLEASGNPRGELFF; CDR3 DNA: TGTGCCAGCAGCTTAGAGGCTAGCGGGAACCCCCGCGGGGAGCTGTTTTTT
V gene: TRBV13; J gene: TRBJ2-1; clone size: .; D gene: TRBD2; CDR3 protein: CASSFSPPSSGRAYNEQFF; CDR3 DNA: TGTGCCAGCAGCTTTTCCCCCCCGTCTAGCGGGAGGGCCTACAATGAGCAGTTCTTC
V gene: TRBV5-4; J gene: TRBJ2-6; clone size: .; D gene: .; CDR3 protein: CASSLNLRGANVLTF; CDR3 DNA: TGTGCCAGCAGCTTGAACCTCCGGGGGGCCAACGTCCTGACTTTC
V gene: TRBV19; J gene: TRBJ1-5; clone size: .; D gene: .; CDR3 protein: CASRESGTLSNQPQHF; CDR3 DNA: TGTGCCAGTAGGGAATCCGGGACTTTGAGCAATCAGCCCCAGCATTTT
V gene: TRBV9; J gene: TRBJ1-3; clone size: .; D gene: .; CDR3 protein: CASSTPQGPSSGNTIYF; CDR3 DNA: TGTGCCAGCAGCACACCACAGGGCCCTAGCTCTGGAAACACCATATATTTT
V gene: TRBV9; J gene: TRBJ2-2; clone size: .; D gene: TRBD1; CDR3 protein: CASSVEGASNTGELFF; CDR3 DNA: TGTGCCAGCAGCGTAGAGGGGGCCTCGAACACCGGGGAGCTGTTTTTT
V gene: TRBV19; J gene: TRBJ1-2; clone size: .; D gene: .; CDR3 protein: CASSIGGRGYTF; CDR3 DNA: TGTGCCAGTAGTATTGGAGGGAGAGGCTACACCTTC
V gene: TRBV7-9; J gene: TRBJ1-2; clone size: few; D gene: .; CDR3 protein: CAMTKQGGVGGYTF; CDR3 DNA: TGTGCCATGACGAAGCAGGGCGGAGTAGGTGGCTACACCTTC
V gene: TRBV7-2; J gene: TRBJ1-3; clone size: .; D gene: TRBD1; CDR3 protein: CASSLAGTGLYSGNTIYF; CDR3 DNA: TGTGCCAGCAGCTTAGCCGGGACAGGCTTGTACTCTGGAAACACCATATATTTT
V gene: TRBV5-6; J gene: TRBJ2-5; clone size: .; D gene: TRBD1; CDR3 protein: CASSLTGAQETQYF; CDR3 DNA: TGTGCCAGCAGCTTGACAGGGGCCCAAGAGACCCAGTACTTC
V gene: TRBV5-1; J gene: TRBJ2-1; clone size: .; D gene: .; CDR3 protein: CASSLVSATGDEQFF; CDR3 DNA: TGCGCCAGCAGCTTGGTTAGCGCGACCGGGGATGAGCAGTTCTTC
V gene: TRBV7-6; J gene: TRBJ2-3; clone size: .; D gene: TRBD2; CDR3 protein: CASSLGPGGLRTDTQYF; CDR3 DNA: TGTGCCAGCAGCTTAGGGCCGGGGGGGCTTCGCACAGATACGCAGTATTTT
V gene: TRBV6-5; J gene: TRBJ1-5; clone size: .; D gene: TRBD1; CDR3 protein: CASGTEINQPQHF; CDR3 DNA: TGTGCCAGCGGGACAGAGATCAATCAGCCCCAGCATTTT
V gene: TRBV7-2; J gene: TRBJ2-7; clone size: .; D gene: TRBD1; CDR3 protein: CASSSWTGYEQYF; CDR3 DNA: TGTGCCAGCAGCTCCTGGACAGGCTACGAGCAGTACTTC
V gene: TRBV7-8; J gene: TRBJ2-5; clone size: .; D gene: TRBD2; CDR3 protein: CASSSLAGARETQYF; CDR3 DNA: TGTGCCAGCAGCTCACTAGCGGGAGCACGAGAGACCCAGTACTTC